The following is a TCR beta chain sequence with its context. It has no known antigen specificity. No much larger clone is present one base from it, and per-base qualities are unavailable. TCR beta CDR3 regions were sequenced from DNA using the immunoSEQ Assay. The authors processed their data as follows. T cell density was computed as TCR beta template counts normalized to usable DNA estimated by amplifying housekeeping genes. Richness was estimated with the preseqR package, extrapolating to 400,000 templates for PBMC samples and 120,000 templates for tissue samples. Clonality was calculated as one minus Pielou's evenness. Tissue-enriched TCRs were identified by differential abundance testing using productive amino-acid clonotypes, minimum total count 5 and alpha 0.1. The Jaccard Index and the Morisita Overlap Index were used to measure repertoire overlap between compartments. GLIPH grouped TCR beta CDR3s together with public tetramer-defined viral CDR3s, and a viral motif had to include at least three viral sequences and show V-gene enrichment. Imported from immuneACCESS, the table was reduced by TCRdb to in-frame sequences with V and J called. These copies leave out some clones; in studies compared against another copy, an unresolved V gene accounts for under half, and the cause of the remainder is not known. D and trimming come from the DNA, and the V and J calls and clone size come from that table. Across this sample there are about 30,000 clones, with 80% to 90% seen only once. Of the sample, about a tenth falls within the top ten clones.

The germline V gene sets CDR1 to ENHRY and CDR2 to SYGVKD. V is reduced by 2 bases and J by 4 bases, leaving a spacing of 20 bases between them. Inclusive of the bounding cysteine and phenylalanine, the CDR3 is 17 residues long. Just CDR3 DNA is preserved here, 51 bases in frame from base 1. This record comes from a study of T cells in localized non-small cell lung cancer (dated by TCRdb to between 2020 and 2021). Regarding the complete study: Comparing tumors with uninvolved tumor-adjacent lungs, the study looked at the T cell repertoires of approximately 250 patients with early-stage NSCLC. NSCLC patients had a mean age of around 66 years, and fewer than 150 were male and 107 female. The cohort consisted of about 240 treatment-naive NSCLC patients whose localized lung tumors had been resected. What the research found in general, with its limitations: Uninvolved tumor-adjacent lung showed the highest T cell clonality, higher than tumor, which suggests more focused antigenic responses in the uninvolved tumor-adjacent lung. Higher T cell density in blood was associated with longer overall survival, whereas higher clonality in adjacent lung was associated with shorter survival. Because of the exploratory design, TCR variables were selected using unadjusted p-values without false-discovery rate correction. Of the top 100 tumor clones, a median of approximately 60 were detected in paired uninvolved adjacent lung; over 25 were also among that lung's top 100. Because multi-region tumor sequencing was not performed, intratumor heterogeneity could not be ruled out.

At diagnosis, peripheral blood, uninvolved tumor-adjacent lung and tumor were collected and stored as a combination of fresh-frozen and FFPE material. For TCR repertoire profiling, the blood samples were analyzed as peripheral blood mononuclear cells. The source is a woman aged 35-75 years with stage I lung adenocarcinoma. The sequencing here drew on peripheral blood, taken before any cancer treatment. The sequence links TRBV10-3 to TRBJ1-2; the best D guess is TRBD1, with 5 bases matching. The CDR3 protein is CAISEPAGTARLYGYTF. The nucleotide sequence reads TGTGCCATCAGTGAGCCCGCCGGGACTGCACGGCTCTATGGCTACACCTTC.